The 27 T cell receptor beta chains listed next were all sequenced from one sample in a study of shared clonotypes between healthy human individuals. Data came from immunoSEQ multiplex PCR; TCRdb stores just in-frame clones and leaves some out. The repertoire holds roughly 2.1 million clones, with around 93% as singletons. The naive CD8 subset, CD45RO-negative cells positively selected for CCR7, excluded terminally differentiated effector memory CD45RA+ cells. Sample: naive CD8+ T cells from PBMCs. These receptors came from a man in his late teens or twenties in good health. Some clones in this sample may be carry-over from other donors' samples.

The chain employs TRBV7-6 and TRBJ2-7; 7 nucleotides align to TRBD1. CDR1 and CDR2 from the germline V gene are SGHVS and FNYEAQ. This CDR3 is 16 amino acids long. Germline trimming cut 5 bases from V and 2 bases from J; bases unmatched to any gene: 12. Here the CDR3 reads CASSTWDSSIPYEQYF. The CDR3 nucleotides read TGTGCCAGCAGCACCTGGGACAGCAGCATACCCTACGAGCAGTACTTC.

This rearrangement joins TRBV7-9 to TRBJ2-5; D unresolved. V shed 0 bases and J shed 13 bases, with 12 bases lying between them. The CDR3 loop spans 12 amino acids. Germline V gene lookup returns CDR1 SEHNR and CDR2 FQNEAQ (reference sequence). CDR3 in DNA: TGTGCCAGCAGCTTAGCTTCCCTGGGTCCGTACTTC. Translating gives CASSLASLGPYF.

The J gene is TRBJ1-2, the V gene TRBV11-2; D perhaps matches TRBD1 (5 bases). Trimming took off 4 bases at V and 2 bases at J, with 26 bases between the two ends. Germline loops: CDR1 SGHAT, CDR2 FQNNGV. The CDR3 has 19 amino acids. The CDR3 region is CASSSLKFQGLTFNYGYTF. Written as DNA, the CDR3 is TGTGCCAGCAGCTCTTTGAAGTTCCAGGGCCTCACTTTCAACTATGGCTACACCTTC.

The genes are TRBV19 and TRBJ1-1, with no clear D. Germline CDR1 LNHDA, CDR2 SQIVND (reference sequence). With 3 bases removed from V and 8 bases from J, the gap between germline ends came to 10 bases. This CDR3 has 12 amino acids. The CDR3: CASSMGIREAFF. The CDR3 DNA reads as TGTGCCAGTAGTATGGGGATCCGAGAAGCTTTCTTT.

The DNA of the CDR3 is TGTGCCAGCTCACCCCGCGGGGGAAGGGACTATGACGAGCAGTACTTC. This sequence encodes CASSPRGGRDYDEQYF. The rearrangement uses TRBV18 and TRBJ2-7; 7 nucleotides align to TRBD2. CDR3 length: 16 amino acids. After removal of 3 bases from V and 5 bases from J, the junction contained 13 bases not matched to a gene. The germline V gene encodes CDR1 KGHSH and CDR2 LQKENI.

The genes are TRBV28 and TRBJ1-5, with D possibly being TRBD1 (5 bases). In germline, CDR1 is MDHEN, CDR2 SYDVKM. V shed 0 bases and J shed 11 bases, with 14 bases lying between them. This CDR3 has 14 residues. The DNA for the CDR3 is TGTGCCAGCAGTTTATGGTTAGGGACTGTATCCCAGCATTTT. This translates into CASSLWLGTVSQHF.

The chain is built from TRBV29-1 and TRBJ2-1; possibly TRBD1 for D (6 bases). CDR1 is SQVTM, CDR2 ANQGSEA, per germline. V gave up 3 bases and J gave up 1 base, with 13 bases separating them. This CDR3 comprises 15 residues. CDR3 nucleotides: TGCAGCGTTGACACTCCACAGGGTTCCTACAATGAGCAGTTCTTC. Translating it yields CSVDTPQGSYNEQFF.

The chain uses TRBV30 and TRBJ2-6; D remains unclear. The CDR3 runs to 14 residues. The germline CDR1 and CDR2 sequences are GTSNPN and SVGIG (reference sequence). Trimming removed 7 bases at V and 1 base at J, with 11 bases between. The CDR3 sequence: CASNAFSGANVLTF. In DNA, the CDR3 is TGTGCCTCCAACGCGTTTTCTGGGGCCAACGTCCTGACTTTC.

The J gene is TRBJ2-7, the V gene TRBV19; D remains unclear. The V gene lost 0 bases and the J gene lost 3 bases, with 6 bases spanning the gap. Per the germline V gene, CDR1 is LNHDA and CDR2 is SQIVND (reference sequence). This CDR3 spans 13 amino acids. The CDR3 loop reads CASSIEDGYEQYF. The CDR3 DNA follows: TGTGCCAGTAGTATAGAGGACGGCTACGAGCAGTACTTC.

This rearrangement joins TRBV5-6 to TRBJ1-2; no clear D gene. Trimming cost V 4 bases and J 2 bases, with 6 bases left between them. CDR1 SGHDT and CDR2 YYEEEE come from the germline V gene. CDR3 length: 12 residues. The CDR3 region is CASSTSNYGYTF. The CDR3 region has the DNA TGTGCCAGCAGCACCTCCAACTATGGCTACACCTTC.

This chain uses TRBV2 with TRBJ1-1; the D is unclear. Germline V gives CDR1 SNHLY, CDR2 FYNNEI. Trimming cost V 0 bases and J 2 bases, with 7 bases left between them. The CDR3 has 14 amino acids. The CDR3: CASSEATLNTEAFF. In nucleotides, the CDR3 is TGTGCCAGCAGTGAAGCGACCCTCAACACTGAAGCTTTCTTT.

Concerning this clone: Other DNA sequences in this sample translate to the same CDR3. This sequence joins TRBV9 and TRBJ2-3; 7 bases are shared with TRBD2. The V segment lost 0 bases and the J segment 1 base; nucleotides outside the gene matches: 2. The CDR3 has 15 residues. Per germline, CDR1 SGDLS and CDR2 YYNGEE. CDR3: CASSVGLAGTDTQYF. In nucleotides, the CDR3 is TGTGCCAGCAGCGTAGGGCTAGCGGGCACAGATACGCAGTATTTT.

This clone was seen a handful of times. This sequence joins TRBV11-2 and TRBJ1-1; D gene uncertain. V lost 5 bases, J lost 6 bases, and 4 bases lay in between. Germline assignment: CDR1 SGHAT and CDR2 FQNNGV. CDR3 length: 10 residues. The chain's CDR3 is CASSAAEAFF. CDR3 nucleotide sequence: TGTGCCAGCAGCGCCGCTGAAGCTTTCTTT.

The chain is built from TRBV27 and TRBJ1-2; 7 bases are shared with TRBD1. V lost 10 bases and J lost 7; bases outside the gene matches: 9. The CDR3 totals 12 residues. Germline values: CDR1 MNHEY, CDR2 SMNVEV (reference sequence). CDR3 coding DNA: TGTGCCACCTACTCAGGGGGAGGTGGCTACACCTTC. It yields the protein CATYSGGGGYTF.

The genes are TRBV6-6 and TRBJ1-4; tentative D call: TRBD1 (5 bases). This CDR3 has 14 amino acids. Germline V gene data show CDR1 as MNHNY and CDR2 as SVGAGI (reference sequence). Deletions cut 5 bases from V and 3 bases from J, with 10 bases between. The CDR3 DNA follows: TGTGCCAGCAGTAACGACAGCGCTAATGAAAAACTGTTTTTT. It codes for CASSNDSANEKLFF.

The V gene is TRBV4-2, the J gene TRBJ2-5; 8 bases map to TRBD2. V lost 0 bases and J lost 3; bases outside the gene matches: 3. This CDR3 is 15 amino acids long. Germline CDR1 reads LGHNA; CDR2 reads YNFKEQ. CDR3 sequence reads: CASSQDPGGEETQYF. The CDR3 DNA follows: TGTGCCAGCAGCCAAGATCCGGGAGGGGAAGAGACCCAGTACTTC.

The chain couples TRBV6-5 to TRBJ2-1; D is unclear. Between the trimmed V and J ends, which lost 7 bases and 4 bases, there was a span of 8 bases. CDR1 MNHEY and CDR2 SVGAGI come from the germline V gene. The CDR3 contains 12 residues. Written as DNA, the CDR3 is TGTGCCAGCATAACCCTTTACAATGAGCAGTTCTTC. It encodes CASITLYNEQFF.

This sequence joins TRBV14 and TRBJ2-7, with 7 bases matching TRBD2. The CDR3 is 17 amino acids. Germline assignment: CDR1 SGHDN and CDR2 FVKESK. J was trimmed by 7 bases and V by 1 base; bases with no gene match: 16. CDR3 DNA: TGTGCCAGCAGCCAAGTTTTAACGGGAGGCCCTCGAGCGGAGCAGTACTTC. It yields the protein CASSQVLTGGPRAEQYF.

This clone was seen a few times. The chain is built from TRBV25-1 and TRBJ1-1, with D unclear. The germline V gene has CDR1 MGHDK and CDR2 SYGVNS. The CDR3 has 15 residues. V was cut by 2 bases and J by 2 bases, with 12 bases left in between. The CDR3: CASSEGSVSNTEAFF. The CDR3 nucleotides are TGTGCCAGCAGTGAAGGGTCAGTTTCTAACACTGAAGCTTTCTTT.

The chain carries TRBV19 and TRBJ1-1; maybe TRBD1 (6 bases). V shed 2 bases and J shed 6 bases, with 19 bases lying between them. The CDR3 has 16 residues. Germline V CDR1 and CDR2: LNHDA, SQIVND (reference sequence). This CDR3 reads CASSIYPTGTGAEAFF. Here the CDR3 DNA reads TGTGCCAGTAGTATATACCCAACAGGGACGGGCGCTGAAGCTTTCTTT.

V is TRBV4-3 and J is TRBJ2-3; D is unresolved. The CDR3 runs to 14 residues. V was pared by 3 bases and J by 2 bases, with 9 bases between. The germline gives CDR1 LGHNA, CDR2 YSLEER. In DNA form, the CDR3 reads TGCGCCAGCAGCCATAAAGGGCTCACAGATACGCAGTATTTT. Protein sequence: CASSHKGLTDTQYF.

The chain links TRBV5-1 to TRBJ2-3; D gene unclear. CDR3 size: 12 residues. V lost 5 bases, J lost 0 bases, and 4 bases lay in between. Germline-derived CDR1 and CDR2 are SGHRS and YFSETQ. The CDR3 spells CASRYSTDTQYF. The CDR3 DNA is TGCGCCAGCAGGTACAGCACAGATACGCAGTATTTT.

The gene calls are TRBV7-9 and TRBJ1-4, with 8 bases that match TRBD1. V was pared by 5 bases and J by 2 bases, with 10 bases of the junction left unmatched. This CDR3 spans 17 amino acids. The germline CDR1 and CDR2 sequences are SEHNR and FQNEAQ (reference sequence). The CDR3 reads CASSELRQGFTNEKLFF. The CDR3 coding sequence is TGTGCCAGCAGCGAACTAAGACAGGGGTTCACTAATGAAAAACTGTTTTTT.

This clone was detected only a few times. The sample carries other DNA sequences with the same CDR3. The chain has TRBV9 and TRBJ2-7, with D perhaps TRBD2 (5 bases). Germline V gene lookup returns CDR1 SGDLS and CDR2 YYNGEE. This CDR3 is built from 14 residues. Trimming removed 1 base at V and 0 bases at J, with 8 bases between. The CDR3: CASSVTGSSYEQYF. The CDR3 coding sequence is TGTGCCAGCAGCGTAACGGGGAGCTCCTACGAGCAGTACTTC.

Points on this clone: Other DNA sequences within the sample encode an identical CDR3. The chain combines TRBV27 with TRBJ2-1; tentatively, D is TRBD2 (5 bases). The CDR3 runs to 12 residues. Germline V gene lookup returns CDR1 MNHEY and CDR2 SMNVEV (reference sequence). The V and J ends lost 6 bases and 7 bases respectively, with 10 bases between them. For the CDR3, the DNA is TGTGCCAGCAGCTCCACTAGAAATGAGCAGTTCTTC. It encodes CASSSTRNEQFF.

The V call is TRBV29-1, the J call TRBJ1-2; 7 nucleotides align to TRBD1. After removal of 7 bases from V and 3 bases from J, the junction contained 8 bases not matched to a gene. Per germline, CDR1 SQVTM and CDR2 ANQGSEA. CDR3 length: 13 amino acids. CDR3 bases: TGCAGCGGACAGGGCGGTGTGGACTATGGCTACACCTTC. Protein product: CSGQGGVDYGYTF. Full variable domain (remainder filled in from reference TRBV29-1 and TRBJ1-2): SAVISQKPSRDICQRGTSLTIQCQVDSQVTMMFWYRQQPGQSLTLIATANQGSEATYESGFVIDKFPISRPNLTFSTLTVSNMSPEDSSIYLCSGQGGVDYGYTFGSGTRLTVV.

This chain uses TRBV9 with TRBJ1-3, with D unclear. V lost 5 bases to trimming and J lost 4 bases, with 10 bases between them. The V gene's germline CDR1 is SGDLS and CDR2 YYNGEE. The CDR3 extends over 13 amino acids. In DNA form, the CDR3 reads TGTGCCAGCAGGGGGATACCCGGAAACACCATATATTTT. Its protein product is CASRGIPGNTIYF.